This TCR beta chain was observed in a study of beta chain features in type 1 diabetes. Notes on the study in general: When Type 1 diabetes patients were examined, their TCRB CDR3s proved moderately but significantly shorter in all four CD4+ subsets. Possible PCR preference for shorter templates applied equally to patients and controls.

Each of the CD4+ naive, central memory, regulatory and stem cell-like memory populations was sorted via CD45RO/CCR7/CD25/CD127/CD95/CD27. Points on this clone: What it recognizes is unknown.

The authors reverse transcribed all of the isolated RNA, so sequencing captured expressed TCRB transcripts. This table comes from immunoSEQ multiplex PCR, and its TCRdb copy is limited to in-frame clones, with some not included. This sample has hundreds of thousands of clones, with 15% found just once. Germline CDR1 and CDR2: MNHEY and SMNVEV (reference sequence). This CDR3 is built from 16 residues. The V end was cut by 6 bases, the J end by 6 bases, with 20 bases between. This rearrangement joins TRBV27 to TRBJ2-2, with D perhaps TRBD1 (6 bases). Sequences were obtained from naive CD4+ T cells from blood. This TCR was sampled from a man between 18 and 35 years old in good health. CDR3 amino acids: CASSRGQSRRSGELFF. The CDR3 DNA reads TGTGCCAGCAGCAGAGGACAGTCTCGGCGGTCCGGGGAGCTGTTTTTT.